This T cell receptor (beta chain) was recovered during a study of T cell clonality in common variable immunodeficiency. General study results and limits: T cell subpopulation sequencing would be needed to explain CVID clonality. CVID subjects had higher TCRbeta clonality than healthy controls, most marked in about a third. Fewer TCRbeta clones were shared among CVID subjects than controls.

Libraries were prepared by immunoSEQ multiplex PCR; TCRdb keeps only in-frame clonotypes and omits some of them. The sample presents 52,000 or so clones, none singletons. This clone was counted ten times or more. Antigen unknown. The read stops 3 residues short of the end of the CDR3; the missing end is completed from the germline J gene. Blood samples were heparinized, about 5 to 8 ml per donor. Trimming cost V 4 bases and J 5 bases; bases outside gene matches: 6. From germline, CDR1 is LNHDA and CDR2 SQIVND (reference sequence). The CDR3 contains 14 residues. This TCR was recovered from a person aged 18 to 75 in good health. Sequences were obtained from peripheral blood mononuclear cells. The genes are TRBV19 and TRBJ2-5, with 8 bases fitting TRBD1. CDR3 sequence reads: CASSSDRGAETQYF. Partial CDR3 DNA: TGTGCCAGTAGTAGCGACAGGGGAGCTGAGACC. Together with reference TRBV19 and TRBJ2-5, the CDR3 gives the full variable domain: DGGITQSPKYLFRKEGQNVTLSCEQNLNHDAMYWYRQDPGQGLRLIYYSQIVNDFQKGDIAEGYSVSREKKESFPLTVTSAQKNPTAFYLCASSSDRGAETQYFGPGTRLLVL.